The rows below give T cell receptor beta chains drawn from one sample of a study of T cells in localized non-small cell lung cancer. This table comes from immunoSEQ multiplex PCR, and its TCRdb copy is limited to in-frame clones, with some not included. Seen here are about 72,000 clones, around four fifths observed once, and the top ten hold approximately 13%. Sequencing was performed on peripheral blood, taken before any cancer treatment. These receptor sequences come from an older female donor with stage I lung adenocarcinoma. CDR3s include the opening cysteine and the closing phenylalanine or tryptophan. The order of the fields is V gene, CDR3 protein.

>TRBV19
CASSADPFGELFF
>TRBV15
CATSRDPRRGETNTGELFF
>TRBV30
CAWARGGSVTGELFF
>TRBV6-4
CASSDRAGAGDTQYF
>TRBV18
CASSPPSVINYGYTF
>TRBV6-1
CASSETLGTGSLNTEAFF
>TRBV18
CASSPVGDSLYGYTF
>TRBV5-6
CASSLIVGIMNTEAFF
>TRBV10-1
CASSELRVGQPQHF
>TRBV6-5
CASSYTANSPLHF
>TRBV19
CASSIIGQGSTEAFF
>TRBV11-2
CASSLESRNTEAFF
>TRBV27
CASRPTSGQRLYEQYF
>TRBV18
CASSPQSDANTEAFF
>TRBV5-6
CASSLSWVRNTGELFF
>TRBV29-1
CSVGRGVMNTEAFF
>TRBV7-6
CASSAGTVNQPQHF
>TRBV10-3
CAISVQGANTEAFF
>TRBV5-6
CASKRDRWGTEAFF
>TRBV21-1
CASSKLGGPASSYEQYF